The clone carrying this T cell receptor beta chain was counted a single time. The data derive from a study of shared clonotypes between healthy human individuals. In germline, CDR1 is SGHRS, CDR2 YFSETQ. This CDR3 is 15 amino acids long. V lost 4 bases and J lost 0, with 11 bases in between. The assay was carried out at the deep level. The protocol was immunoSEQ multiplex PCR, while the TCRdb copy is restricted to in-frame clones and leaves out a portion. The repertoire holds approximately 2,000,000 clones, with less than 95% as singletons. Sequences were obtained from naive CD4+ T cells from PBMCs. This sample's subset: CD45RA+ positively selected. V usage is TRBV5-1 and J usage is TRBJ2-1, with D maybe TRBD2 (6 bases). The sequence came from a man between 18 and 35 years old in good health. Some clones in this sample may be carry-over from other donors' samples. The CDR3 sequence is CASSQGGISYNEQFF. In nucleotides, the CDR3 is TGCGCCAGCAGCCAAGGCGGGATCTCCTACAATGAGCAGTTCTTC.